These 21 T cell receptor beta chains were all obtained from the same sample, sequenced in a study of blood T cells in healthy people across ages. The authors ran a second PCR of 7 to 11 cycles using a sample-barcoded 5' primer and a J-beta primer mix. TCRdb reprocessed the 5' RACE reads via MiXCR and lists one record per CDR3 protein. The table includes 550,000 to 600,000 distinct CDR3 sequences, more than 45% detected once. The sequenced sample was blood. These TCRs come from a man older than 75 in good health.

The sample holds many counts of this clonotype. The chain combines TRBV6-5 with TRBJ2-3; 8 positions agree with TRBD1. The germline V gene has CDR1 MNHEY and CDR2 SVGAGI. V gave up 8 bases and J gave up 6 bases; unmatched junction bases: 13. The CDR3 extends over 15 amino acids. The CDR3 nucleotides are TGTGCCAGCGGAAATCCGGGACAGGTCAGGGATACGCAGTATTTT. It yields the protein CASGNPGQVRDTQYF.

This clonotype was picked up a small number of times. This chain links TRBV5-1 with TRBJ1-2, with D unresolved. V dropped 6 bases and J dropped 1 base, with 13 bases sitting between them. CDR3 length: 14 amino acids. Germline CDR1 and CDR2: SGHRS and YFSETQ. CDR3 DNA: TGCGCCAGCAAGTGGTCAGGAAGTAACTATGGCTACACCTTC. The encoded protein is CASKWSGSNYGYTF.

V gene TRBV11-1 combines with J gene TRBJ1-1; D ambiguous. The germline gives CDR1 SGHAT, CDR2 FQDESV (reference sequence). CDR3 length: 14 residues. V was shortened by 5 bases and J by 1 base, with 11 bases between the two germline ends. CDR3 region: CASSQGPKNTEAFF. The CDR3 DNA sequence: TGTGCCAGCAGCCAAGGACCGAAGAACACTGAAGCTTTCTTT.

The CDR3 DNA sequence: TGTGCCAGCAGCTTAACCCGAAACCCCGGGGAGCTGTTTTTT. Protein product: CASSLTRNPGELFF. V usage is TRBV11-2 and J usage is TRBJ2-2; no clear D gene. This CDR3 spans 14 amino acids. V shed 2 bases and J shed 6 bases, with 10 bases lying between them. Germline V CDR1 and CDR2: SGHAT, FQNNGV.

This clonotype was seen a handful of times. The chain has TRBV12-3 or TRBV12-4 and TRBJ2-7, with D perhaps TRBD1 (6 bases). The J call may be faulty, since TRBJ2-5 better matches the DNA end. The CDR3 runs to 14 residues. Written as DNA, the CDR3 is TGTGCCAGCAGTGCTCAGGGGAACGCGGAGACCCAGTACTTC. Translating gives CASSAQGNAETQYF.

In this sample, this clonotype turned up a few times. The V and J genes are TRBV15 and TRBJ2-1; 9 bases are a match to TRBD2. The germline V gene has CDR1 LNHNV and CDR2 YYDKDF (reference sequence). V was pared by 0 bases and J by 9 bases, with 6 bases of the junction left unmatched. The CDR3 totals 15 residues. CDR3 protein: CATSREGTSWVEQFF. Here the CDR3 DNA reads TGTGCCACCAGCAGAGAGGGGACTAGCTGGGTTGAGCAGTTCTTC.

This clonotype occurred a few times. V usage is TRBV28 and J usage is TRBJ2-4; possible D gene TRBD2, 5 bases. Deletions cut 5 bases from V and 7 bases from J, with 12 bases between. Germline V lookup: CDR1 MDHEN, CDR2 SYDVKM. This CDR3 region has 13 residues. CDR3 loop: CASSLRVSNIQYF. DNA for the CDR3: TGTGCCAGCAGTCTGAGGGTATCGAACATTCAGTACTTC. The full variable domain, in which reference TRBV28 and TRBJ2-4 provide the parts outside the CDR3, is DVKVTQSSRYLVKRTGEKVFLECVQDMDHENMFWYRQDPGLGLRLIYFSYDVKMKEKGDIPEGYSVSREKKERFSLILESASTNQTSMYLCASSLRVSNIQYFGAGTRLSVL.

V usage is TRBV12-3 or TRBV12-4 and J usage is TRBJ2-2; D uncertain. The CDR3 is made up of 14 amino acids. Trimming removed 8 bases at V and 4 bases at J, with 14 bases between. The CDR3 DNA follows: TGTGCCAGCTCCCTTGGACGGATCACCGGGGAGCTGTTTTTT. Protein product: CASSLGRITGELFF.

This clonotype has a handful of counts. The J gene is TRBJ2-7, the V gene TRBV11-1, with 8 bases identical to TRBD2. CDR3 length equals 14 residues. Trimming at V came to 2 bases and at J to 3 bases, leaving 3 bases not matched to a gene. Germline-derived CDR1 and CDR2 are SGHAT and FQDESV (reference sequence). The CDR3 region has the DNA TGTGCCAGCAGCTTACCCAGCGGGGGCTACGAGCAGTACTTC. It specifies CASSLPSGGYEQYF.

This clonotype was detected only once. The chain employs TRBV4-1 and TRBJ1-5; 7 nucleotides line up with TRBD1. CDR1 is MGHRA, CDR2 YSYEKL, per germline. This CDR3 has 18 residues. The V gene end was trimmed by 4 bases and the J gene end by 5 bases; junction bases not matched to a gene: 17. This CDR3 is CASSPSGSGTASHQPQHF. The CDR3, as DNA: TGCGCCAGCAGCCCCTCCGGTTCCGGGACAGCTTCGCATCAGCCCCAGCATTTT.

V and J are TRBV20-1 and TRBJ1-1; the D gene is possibly TRBD1 (5 bases). Trimming took off 0 bases at V and 7 bases at J, with 12 bases between the two ends. The CDR3 has 13 amino acids. The germline CDR1 and CDR2 sequences are DFQATT and SNEGSKA (reference sequence). In nucleotides, the CDR3 is TGCAGTGCTAGAGACCCCTCGAGGGGTGAAGCTTTCTTT. This sequence encodes CSARDPSRGEAFF.

J is TRBJ2-3 and V is TRBV24-1; D gene uncertain. The germline V gene encodes CDR1 KGHDR and CDR2 SFDVKD. Trimming took off 9 bases at V and 7 bases at J, with 19 bases between the two ends. The CDR3 length is 14 residues. The CDR3 here is CATGAGPKGNTQYF. The CDR3, as DNA: TGTGCCACCGGTGCCGGGCCCAAAGGGAATACGCAGTATTTT.

The gene calls are TRBV7-2 and TRBJ2-1; a possible D gene is TRBD2 (5 bases). Trimming pared 0 bases from V and 8 bases from J, leaving 11 bases between. Germline CDR1 SGHTA, CDR2 FQGNSA. The CDR3 totals 14 residues. The CDR3 reads CASSLALRRDEQFF. CDR3 DNA: TGTGCCAGCAGCTTAGCGCTTAGGCGGGATGAGCAGTTCTTC.

The V gene is TRBV12-3 or TRBV12-4, the J gene TRBJ2-3, with D perhaps matching TRBD2 (6 bases). The CDR3 contains 17 residues. Trimming shortened V by 6 bases and J by 1 base, and 20 bases separated the two germline ends. Written as DNA, the CDR3 is TGTGCCAGCAGCCAGTGGGTAATGGGGGGTGGCACAGATACGCAGTATTTT. Protein product: CASSQWVMGGGTDTQYF.

V and J are TRBV3-1 and TRBJ2-7; maybe TRBD2 (6 bases). The length of the CDR3 is 14 residues. Trimming took 0 bases from V and 6 from J, leaving 12 bases between them. Germline assignment: CDR1 LGHDT and CDR2 YNNKEL (reference sequence). CDR3 sequence reads: CASSQDRSGGEQYF. The CDR3 DNA sequence: TGTGCCAGCAGCCAAGATCGTTCCGGGGGCGAGCAGTACTTC.

The chain has TRBV14 and TRBJ2-1; maybe TRBD1 (6 bases). Germline V gives CDR1 SGHDN, CDR2 FVKESK. Trimming stripped 5 bases from V and 5 bases from J, with 22 bases between. The CDR3 has 17 amino acids. This CDR3 reads CASSKSWGRGADNEQFF. The CDR3 region has the DNA TGTGCCAGCAGCAAAAGCTGGGGGCGAGGGGCAGACAATGAGCAGTTCTTC.

This rearrangement joins TRBV4-3 to TRBJ2-3; D perhaps matches TRBD2 (5 bases). V was pared by 0 bases and J by 0 bases, with 16 bases between. This CDR3 comprises 18 residues. Germline V lookup: CDR1 LGHNA, CDR2 YSLEER. In DNA, the CDR3 is TGCGCCAGCAGCCAAGATAGGAGGAGCATAGCTAGCACAGATACGCAGTATTTT. This encodes CASSQDRRSIASTDTQYF.

The rearrangement uses TRBV19 and TRBJ2-7; D could derive from TRBD1 or TRBD2 (5 bases each). Deletions cut 8 bases from V and 3 bases from J, with 17 bases between. CDR1 and CDR2 (germline): LNHDA, SQIVND (reference sequence). The CDR3 sequence is 14 residues long. CDR3 loop: CASRARWGNYEQYF. The DNA of the CDR3 is TGTGCCAGTCGGGCTCGGTGGGGGAACTACGAGCAGTACTTC.

The table lists this clonotype with a few counts. This CDR3 reads CASSILRPGQGHEKLFF. The CDR3 region has the DNA TGTGCCAGCAGCATACTACGCCCGGGACAGGGACATGAAAAACTGTTTTTT. The chain links TRBV7-2 to TRBJ1-4; TRBD1 matches 9 bases. CDR3 length equals 17 residues. Germline V gene data show CDR1 as SGHTA and CDR2 as FQGNSA. V shed 5 bases, J shed 6 bases, and the junction held 13 bases outside the gene matches. The whole variable domain, filled in from reference TRBV7-2 and TRBJ1-4, reads GAGVSQSPSNKVTEKGKDVELRCDPISGHTALYWYRQSLGQGLEFLIYFQGNSAPDKSGLPSDRFSAERTGGSVSTLTIQRTQQEDSAVYLCASSILRPGQGHEKLFFGSGTQLSVL.

The V and J genes are TRBV27 and TRBJ2-5, with a possible D match to TRBD2 (6 bases). The V gene's germline CDR1 is MNHEY and CDR2 SMNVEV (reference sequence). Deletions cut 10 bases from V and 1 base from J, with 16 bases between. The CDR3 is 14 residues long. The CDR3 is CATSKRTTQETQYF. CDR3 bases: TGTGCCACCTCGAAAAGGACTACCCAAGAGACCCAGTACTTC.

The chain couples TRBV6-5 to TRBJ2-7; a weak D match, TRBD1 (6 bases). The DNA end favors TRBJ2-5, so the J call may be wrong. Germline CDR1 and CDR2: MNHEY and SVGAGI. CDR3 length: 14 amino acids. The CDR3 loop is CASYSSQGKGTQYF. DNA of the CDR3: TGTGCCAGTTACTCCTCCCAGGGGAAAGGGACCCAGTACTTC.